The clone carrying this TCR beta chain was seen a handful of times. As yet, its antigen is unknown. A second 7 to 11 cycle PCR used barcoded and J-beta primers. One entry per CDR3 protein, called by TCRdb with MiXCR from the 5' RACE reads. This table has fewer than 1 million distinct CDR3 sequences, around 43% appearing once. The data are from a study of blood T cells in healthy people across ages. Overall study context: Template-switching capture recovered about one barcoded beta molecule per two T cells.

The ends were cut back, 0 bases at V and 7 bases at J, with 11 bases in the middle. Germline V gives CDR1 SGHRS, CDR2 YFSETQ. The CDR3 covers 14 residues. Study-level points and caveats: Fewer expanded clones and more diversity marked long-lived versus aged donors.

This sequence was found in a man between 60 and 75 years old in good health. Sequenced sample: blood. V gene TRBV5-1 combines with J gene TRBJ2-1; D is possibly TRBD1 or TRBD2 (7 bases each). CDR3 region: CASSLAQGGNEQFF. The DNA of the CDR3 is TGCGCCAGCAGCTTGGCTCAGGGGGGGAATGAGCAGTTCTTC.